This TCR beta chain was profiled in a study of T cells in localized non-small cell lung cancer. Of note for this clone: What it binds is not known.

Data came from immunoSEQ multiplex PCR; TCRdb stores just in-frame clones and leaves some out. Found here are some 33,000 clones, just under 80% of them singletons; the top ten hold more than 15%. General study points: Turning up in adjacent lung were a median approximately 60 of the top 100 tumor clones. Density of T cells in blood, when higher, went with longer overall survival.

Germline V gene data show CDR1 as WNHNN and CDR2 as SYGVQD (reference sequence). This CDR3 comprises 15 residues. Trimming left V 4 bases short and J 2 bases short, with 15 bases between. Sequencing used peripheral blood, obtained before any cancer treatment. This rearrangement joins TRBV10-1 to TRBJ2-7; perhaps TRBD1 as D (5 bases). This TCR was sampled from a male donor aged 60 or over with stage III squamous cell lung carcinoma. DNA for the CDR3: TGCGCCAGCAGTGGTCACGACAGCTTAACCTACGAGCAGTACTTC. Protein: CASSGHDSLTYEQYF.